The entry below gives a single T cell receptor (beta chain) sequence along with its context. Its target is unknown. Indicated treatment: 19 received Ad26.COV2.S at low or high dose, single or two shots; several received placebo; per-sample allocation not given. Collection of samples fell on day 63 after the first vaccine or placebo injection. It was an adult aged 18-55 years in Boston who was the donor. The CDR3 spans 11 residues. Germline CDR1 is SNHLY and CDR2 is FYNNEI. V was pared by 6 bases and J by 4 bases, with 7 bases between. The table came from immunoSEQ multiplex PCR; TCRdb's copy has only in-frame clones and leaves some out. The repertoire holds hundreds of thousands of clones, roughly 87% seen once, with about 2.7% in the top ten. This specimen comes from a study of Ad26.COV2.S vaccination and SARS-CoV-2 variants. Whole-study context: Once, or twice with 56 days between doses, Ad26.COV2.S was given intramuscularly.

Study-wide points: Post-vaccination breadth of spike-specific CD8+ and CD4+ T cell responses was reportedly substantial.

The rearrangement joins TRBV2 to TRBJ2-7; D gene ambiguous. The origin of this receptor is a person between 18 and 65 years old who received the Ad26.COV2.S COVID-19 vaccine or a placebo. The input for sequencing was peripheral blood, taken in a trial of Ad26.COV2.S vaccine versus placebo. In DNA form, the CDR3 reads TGTGCCAGCAGGGAGTGGTACGAGCAGTACGTC. It yields the protein CASREWYEQYV.